The 32 T cell receptor beta chains presented below share a single source sample, sequenced in a study of cytomegalovirus exposure and HLA in healthy donors. The PCR ran on 60 Vbeta and 13 Jbeta primers. The table came from immunoSEQ multiplex PCR; TCRdb's copy has only in-frame clones and leaves some out. In the table there are about 130,000 clones, 84% of which are singletons. The source material was PBMCs. These receptors came from a man aged 45-65 years in good health and CMV-seronegative.

The rearrangement uses TRBV4-3 and TRBJ1-4; 7 bases align to TRBD1. V lost 0 bases, J lost 8 bases, and 6 bases stayed unmatched. CDR3 size: 15 residues. Per the germline V gene, CDR1 is LGHNA and CDR2 is YSLEER. Here the CDR3 reads CASSQEETGREKLFF. The DNA of the CDR3 is TGCGCCAGCAGCCAAGAGGAGACAGGGCGGGAAAAACTGTTTTTT.

This clone occurred a few times. The chain is built from TRBV2 and TRBJ2-3, with D possibly being TRBD1 (6 bases). CDR3 size: 12 residues. The germline gives CDR1 SNHLY, CDR2 FYNNEI. With 6 bases removed from V and 6 bases from J, the gap between germline ends came to 10 bases. CDR3 region: CASSTTGDTQYF. The CDR3 DNA reads TGTGCCAGCAGCACAACAGGGGATACGCAGTATTTT.

V usage is TRBV29-1 and J usage is TRBJ2-2; D not certain. CDR1 is SQVTM, CDR2 ANQGSEA, per germline. V lost 7 bases and J lost 7, with 13 bases in between. CDR3 size: 12 residues. The CDR3 spells CSAGWAGGELFF. In nucleotides, the CDR3 is TGCAGCGCTGGTTGGGCAGGCGGGGAGCTGTTTTTT.

The chain joins TRBV4-1 to TRBJ1-1, with D perhaps matching TRBD1 (5 bases). V lost 4 bases to trimming and J lost 8 bases, with 14 bases between them. Germline-derived CDR1 and CDR2 are MGHRA and YSYEKL. The CDR3 totals 13 residues. CDR3 DNA: TGCGCCAGCAGCCCCAGGGTAGGCACCGAAGCTTTCTTT. It codes for CASSPRVGTEAFF.

This chain uses TRBV5-1 with TRBJ2-1; TRBD1 is a possible D gene (6 bases). Germline V gives CDR1 SGHRS, CDR2 YFSETQ. Trimming left V 4 bases short and J 4 bases short, with 9 bases between. The CDR3 consists of 13 residues. The CDR3, as DNA: TGCGCCAGCAGCCAGGGACAATACAATGAGCAGTTCTTC. Encoded protein: CASSQGQYNEQFF.

The rearrangement joins TRBV9 to TRBJ2-2; the D is unclear. There are 15 residues in the CDR3. Germline V gene sequence: CDR1 SGDLS, CDR2 YYNGEE. V lost 0 bases, J lost 0 bases, and 6 bases lay in between. The CDR3 spells CASSVAPTNTGELFF. The CDR3 DNA reads as TGTGCCAGCAGCGTAGCCCCTACGAACACCGGGGAGCTGTTTTTT.

The rearrangement links TRBV19 to TRBJ2-3; 10 bases agree with TRBD2. Germline CDR1 and CDR2: LNHDA and SQIVND (reference sequence). J lost 5 bases, V lost 6 bases, and 11 bases had no gene match. This CDR3 has 16 residues. The CDR3 sequence: CASSTTSGYWIDTQYF. CDR3 DNA: TGTGCCAGTAGCACGACTAGCGGGTATTGGATAGATACGCAGTATTTT.

The chain uses TRBV18 and TRBJ2-2; 8 bases agree with TRBD2. Unmatched junction bases numbered 7, after V lost 6 bases and J lost 7 bases. Germline V CDR1 and CDR2: KGHSH, LQKENI. CDR3 size: 14 residues. As DNA, the CDR3 is TGTGCCAGCTCTCCGGGACTAGGAAACGGGGAGCTGTTTTTT. Translated, it gives CASSPGLGNGELFF.

The chain carries TRBV19 and TRBJ2-1; D gene unclear. V dropped 6 bases and J dropped 9 bases, with 9 bases sitting between them. This CDR3 contains 11 residues. Per germline, CDR1 LNHDA and CDR2 SQIVND (reference sequence). The CDR3 DNA sequence: TGTGCCAGTAGCCAAGACATTGAGCAGTTCTTC. This translates into CASSQDIEQFF.

This chain joins TRBV4-1 and TRBJ1-2; TRBD1 might be the D (5 bases). The CDR3 extends over 16 amino acids. Germline-derived CDR1 and CDR2 are MGHRA and YSYEKL. The V end was cut by 4 bases, the J end by 4 bases, with 19 bases between. The CDR3 DNA reads as TGCGCCAGCAGCCCAGGCCGGGGAGGGACGGGCTATGGCTACACCTTC. Translating gives CASSPGRGGTGYGYTF.

CDR3 bases: TGTGCCAGCAGCCTGGGAGGGCATCAGCCCCAGCATTTT. This codes for CASSLGGHQPQHF. The rearrangement joins TRBV7-9 to TRBJ1-5; D unresolved. Trimming took 5 bases from V and 5 from J, leaving 10 bases between them. The V gene's germline CDR1 is SEHNR and CDR2 FQNEAQ (reference sequence). The CDR3 has 13 amino acids.

As regards this clone: Other nucleotide sequences from this sample produce the same CDR3. The gene calls are TRBV9 and TRBJ1-1; D uncertain. This CDR3 is built from 13 residues. V lost 0 bases to trimming and J lost 0 bases, with 3 bases between them. CDR1 SGDLS and CDR2 YYNGEE come from the germline V gene. CDR3 nucleotides: TGTGCCAGCAGCGTAGCCGTGAACACTGAAGCTTTCTTT. It yields the protein CASSVAVNTEAFF.

The gene calls are TRBV9 and TRBJ2-5; D remains unclear. The germline V gene encodes CDR1 SGDLS and CDR2 YYNGEE. The CDR3 is 13 amino acids. V was pared by 4 bases and J by 0 bases, with 7 bases between. The CDR3 reads CASSPPYQETQYF. CDR3 DNA: TGTGCCAGCAGCCCCCCGTACCAAGAGACCCAGTACTTC.

V gene TRBV10-3 combines with J gene TRBJ1-1; D is perhaps TRBD1 (6 bases). CDR3 length: 13 amino acids. Germline V gene sequence: CDR1 ENHRY, CDR2 SYGVKD. Trimming cost V 0 bases and J 11 bases, with 13 bases left between them. CDR3 amino acids: CAISESGARTAFF. CDR3 bases: TGTGCCATCAGTGAGTCGGGGGCCCGAACCGCTTTCTTT.

This chain connects TRBV15 to TRBJ1-1; unclear D gene. CDR3 length equals 13 residues. The germline CDR1 and CDR2 sequences are LNHNV and YYDKDF (reference sequence). Between the trimmed V and J ends, which lost 4 bases and 7 bases, there was a span of 13 bases. DNA for the CDR3: TGTGCCACCAGCACATCGGTCGTGAATGAAGCTTTCTTT. Translation: CATSTSVVNEAFF.

The sample holds a few counts of this clone. This chain joins TRBV5-1 and TRBJ1-3; 8 bases line up with TRBD1. This CDR3 has 14 amino acids. CDR1 and CDR2 (germline): SGHRS, YFSETQ. Germline trimming cut 4 bases from V and 4 bases from J; bases unmatched to any gene: 4. In nucleotides, the CDR3 is TGCGCCAGCAGCCCAGGGGGCCCAGGAAACACCATATATTTT. Amino acid sequence: CASSPGGPGNTIYF.

This sequence joins TRBV7-9 and TRBJ1-6, with 8 bases aligning to TRBD1. Germline CDR1 and CDR2: SEHNR and FQNEAQ (reference sequence). The CDR3 consists of 13 residues. The CDR3 DNA is TGTGCGGACAGGGCAATGGGGAATTCACCCCTCCACTTT. Translating gives CADRAMGNSPLHF.

The chain links TRBV27 to TRBJ1-2; 7 positions match TRBD1. Looked up from germline, CDR1 is MNHEY and CDR2 is SMNVEV (reference sequence). Trimming took 5 bases from V and 2 from J; bases not matched to a gene: 5. This CDR3 is built from 14 residues. The CDR3 protein is CASSPSGQNYGYTF. The CDR3 DNA reads TGTGCCAGCAGTCCCTCGGGACAGAACTATGGCTACACCTTC.

This chain links TRBV5-5 with TRBJ1-5; 9 bases align to TRBD1. Losses at the gene ends were 4 bases for V and 5 bases for J; bases not matched to a gene: 4. This CDR3 is 14 amino acids long. From germline, CDR1 is SGHKS and CDR2 YYEKEE (reference sequence). The CDR3 here is CASSPTGGDQPQHF. In DNA, the CDR3 is TGTGCCAGCAGCCCCACAGGGGGCGATCAGCCCCAGCATTTT.

The rearrangement links TRBV11-2 to TRBJ2-7, with 7 positions matching TRBD2. Germline lookup yields CDR1 SGHAT and CDR2 FQNNGV. V was pared by 2 bases and J by 6 bases, with 7 bases of the junction left unmatched. CDR3 length equals 14 residues. The CDR3 DNA sequence: TGTGCCAGCAGCTTATGGGAGGGGAGGATCGAGCAGTACTTC. Translated: CASSLWEGRIEQYF.

This clone was seen a single time. The gene calls are TRBV29-1 and TRBJ1-2; 9 bases agree with TRBD1. CDR3 size: 12 residues. Germline trimming cut 7 bases from V and 6 bases from J; bases unmatched to any gene: 6. Germline V gene sequence: CDR1 SQVTM, CDR2 ANQGSEA. The CDR3 nucleotides are TGCAGCGGACAACAGGGGGCTGATGGCTACACCTTC. This codes for CSGQQGADGYTF.

The rearrangement links TRBV5-4 to TRBJ2-7, with 9 bases aligning to TRBD1. CDR1 is SGHNT, CDR2 YYREEE, per germline (reference sequence). The CDR3 length is 16 residues. V was pared by 3 bases and J by 5 bases, with 12 bases of the junction left unmatched. For the CDR3, the DNA is TGTGCCAGCAGCTCCAATATAGCCGGGACAGGGAACGAGCAGTACTTC. Amino acids: CASSSNIAGTGNEQYF.

This chain uses TRBV7-9 with TRBJ2-2; 7 positions match TRBD1. The CDR3 length is 13 residues. The trim removed 5 bases at V and 5 bases at J, leaving 2 bases unmatched. Looked up from germline, CDR1 is SEHNR and CDR2 is FQNEAQ (reference sequence). The CDR3 loop is CASSRTGTGELFF. CDR3 DNA: TGTGCCAGCAGCCGGACAGGAACCGGGGAGCTGTTTTTT.

This chain uses TRBV5-5 with TRBJ1-1; D is ambiguous. The CDR3 is 13 amino acids. Looked up from germline, CDR1 is SGHKS and CDR2 is YYEKEE (reference sequence). The V and J ends lost 1 base and 3 bases respectively, with 7 bases between them. The CDR3 region is CASSLTPDTEAFF. CDR3 in DNA: TGTGCCAGCAGCTTGACCCCGGACACTGAAGCTTTCTTT.

The rearrangement links TRBV5-1 to TRBJ1-5; TRBD1 aligns across 7 bases. Trimming removed 4 bases from V and 5 bases from J; junction bases left unmatched: 6. The CDR3 loop spans 14 amino acids. The germline CDR1 and CDR2 sequences are SGHRS and YFSETQ. The CDR3 spells CASSPQGPHQPQHF. CDR3 nucleotides: TGCGCCAGCAGCCCACAGGGGCCCCATCAGCCCCAGCATTTT.

V gene TRBV19 combines with J gene TRBJ2-1; 9 bases line up with TRBD1. The V gene end was trimmed by 7 bases and the J gene end by 10 bases; junction bases not matched to a gene: 11. The CDR3 has 14 residues. Per germline, CDR1 LNHDA and CDR2 SQIVND (reference sequence). CDR3 sequence (DNA): TGTGCCAGTACAACAGGGGGCGGTTTAGGGGAGCAGTTCTTC. Its protein is CASTTGGGLGEQFF.

This clone was seen only a few times. The genes are TRBV7-8 and TRBJ2-3; 8 nucleotides align to TRBD1. Germline V gives CDR1 SGHVS, CDR2 FQNEAQ. After removal of 6 bases from V and 3 bases from J, the junction contained 8 bases not matched to a gene. This CDR3 has 15 residues. The CDR3 sequence is CASSTQGAFTDTQYF. The CDR3 region has the DNA TGTGCCAGCAGTACTCAGGGGGCCTTTACAGATACGCAGTATTTT.

This sequence joins TRBV9 and TRBJ2-7, with 7 bases aligning to TRBD2. The CDR3 spans 18 residues. Losses at the gene ends were 4 bases for V and 0 bases for J; bases not matched to a gene: 16. Looked up from germline, CDR1 is SGDLS and CDR2 is YYNGEE. As DNA, the CDR3 is TGTGCCAGCAGCCCGCCAGGTCTGAGAGCGGGACTCTCCTACGAGCAGTACTTC. Its protein product is CASSPPGLRAGLSYEQYF.

The rearrangement uses TRBV6-5 and TRBJ2-5, with TRBD2 matching over 8 bases. The CDR3 spans 15 residues. V was clipped by 5 bases and J by 5 bases; unmatched bases: 10. Germline V gives CDR1 MNHEY, CDR2 SVGAGI. CDR3 sequence (DNA): TGTGCCAGCAGTCAAAACCGGGGGGGTTGGGAGACCCAGTACTTC. Its protein is CASSQNRGGWETQYF.

The rearrangement links TRBV18 to TRBJ1-2; a possible D gene is TRBD1 (6 bases). V lost 2 bases, J lost 6 bases, and 10 bases lay in between. The germline V gene has CDR1 KGHSH and CDR2 LQKENI. The CDR3 is made up of 13 amino acids. CDR3 residues: CASSPGQSDGYTF. CDR3 sequence (DNA): TGTGCCAGCTCACCAGGACAGTCCGATGGCTACACCTTC. The variable domain in full, completed from reference TRBV18 and TRBJ1-2, reads NAGVMQNPRHLVRRRGQEARLRCSPMKGHSHVYWYRQLPEEGLKFMVYLQKENIIDESGMPKERFSAEFPKEGPSILRIQQVVRGDSAAYFCASSPGQSDGYTFGSGTRLTVV.

This rearrangement joins TRBV19 to TRBJ1-2; possibly TRBD1 for D (5 bases). This CDR3 region has 13 residues. The germline V gene has CDR1 LNHDA and CDR2 SQIVND (reference sequence). Trimming removed 7 bases at V and 9 bases at J, with 18 bases between. The CDR3 DNA is TGTGCCAGTACCGGGGGGTCGAAGTGGAGCTACACCTTC. Translation: CASTGGSKWSYTF.

This chain links TRBV7-9 with TRBJ2-7; tentatively, D is TRBD2 (5 bases). The CDR3 contains 12 residues. V was cut by 9 bases and J by 3 bases, with 12 bases left in between. Germline assignment: CDR1 SEHNR and CDR2 FQNEAQ (reference sequence). This CDR3 is CASSARVYEQYF. CDR3 nucleotides: TGTGCCAGTTCGGCGCGGGTCTACGAGCAGTACTTC.